The 18 T cell receptor beta chains reported below all come from one sample, sequenced in a study of blood T cell repertoires in COVID-19 (dated by TCRdb to 2019 to 2021). The library was prepared using the immunoSEQ multiplex PCR assay. TCRdb mirrors the immuneACCESS table, restricted to in-frame sequences. Some clones are absent from its copies; in checked studies, under half trace to an unresolved V gene, and the reason for the others is unknown. The table for this sample lists 70,000 to 85,000 clones; roughly four fifths of them were counted only once. Jointly, the top ten make up more than 9% of the sample. The sample was peripheral blood. The receptor source for this set is a man between 60 and 75 years old with acute or convalescent COVID-19.

The chain recombines TRBV6-5 with TRBJ1-5; the match to TRBD1 covers 7 bases. Germline V gives CDR1 MNHEY, CDR2 SVGAGI. V was clipped by 6 bases and J by 3 bases; unmatched bases: 8. This CDR3 contains 15 residues. The CDR3 coding sequence is TGTGCCAGCAGCCGAACAGGGGAATACAATCAGCCCCAGCATTTT. This translates into CASSRTGEYNQPQHF.

The genes are TRBV6-5 and TRBJ2-3, with 7 positions matching TRBD1. The CDR3 is 13 residues long. Germline values: CDR1 MNHEY, CDR2 SVGAGI. With 4 bases clipped from V and 9 bases from J, the junction kept 7 bases outside the gene matches. CDR3 nucleotide sequence: TGTGCCAGCAGTTCGGGGACAGAGCGAACGCAGTATTTT. This codes for CASSSGTERTQYF.

The rearrangement uses TRBV28 and TRBJ1-1; D unresolved. CDR3 length equals 14 residues. V lost 6 bases to trimming and J lost 8 bases, with 19 bases between them. CDR1 and CDR2 (germline): MDHEN, SYDVKM. This CDR3 is CASSHLEGIREAFF. The CDR3 DNA follows: TGTGCCAGCAGCCATCTTGAGGGTATCAGAGAAGCTTTCTTT. Full variable domain (outside the CDR3, taken from reference TRBV28 and TRBJ1-1): DVKVTQSSRYLVKRTGEKVFLECVQDMDHENMFWYRQDPGLGLRLIYFSYDVKMKEKGDIPEGYSVSREKKERFSLILESASTNQTSMYLCASSHLEGIREAFFGQGTRLTVV.

This clone was counted a single time. The chain couples TRBV6-5 to TRBJ2-1; D is unclear. Germline assignment: CDR1 MNHEY and CDR2 SVGAGI. The CDR3 totals 13 residues. The V gene lost 6 bases and the J gene lost 4 bases, with 10 bases spanning the gap. CDR3 residues: CASRRSAYNEQFF. CDR3 DNA: TGTGCCAGCAGGAGAAGTGCGTACAATGAGCAGTTCTTC.

This clone has just a few counts. This chain connects TRBV11-2 to TRBJ1-2; D is ambiguous. CDR1 is SGHAT and CDR2 is FQNNGV in the germline V gene. The V end lost 8 bases, the J end lost 8 bases, and 18 bases lay between the germline ends. The CDR3 is 13 amino acids. CDR3 loop: CASGRGGRWGYTF. The CDR3 bases are TGTGCCAGCGGCCGTGGCGGTCGGTGGGGCTACACCTTC.

This clone occurred once. J is TRBJ1-5 and V is TRBV6-2 or TRBV6-3; D may be TRBD1 (5 bases). The V gene lost 0 bases and the J gene lost 6 bases, with 12 bases spanning the gap. CDR3 length equals 15 residues. Per germline, CDR1 MNHEY and CDR2 SVGEGT. In nucleotides, the CDR3 is TGTGCCAGCAGTTACTCGGGGGGTCGGGGTCAGCCCCAGCATTTT. Its translation is CASSYSGGRGQPQHF.

The table lists this clone with a few counts. The CDR3 sequence: CASSTPRGAGSPLHF. The CDR3 DNA reads TGTGCCAGCAGCACCCCCAGGGGCGCAGGATCACCCCTCCACTTT. This rearrangement joins TRBV6-5 to TRBJ1-6; D is possibly TRBD1 (6 bases). Looked up from germline, CDR1 is MNHEY and CDR2 is SVGAGI. This CDR3 contains 15 residues. V lost 6 bases and J 10 bases, leaving 19 bases between the germline ends.

The chain links TRBV27 to TRBJ2-7; 9 bases fit TRBD2. The junction had 12 bases not matched to a gene; V was cut back by 8 bases and J by 10 bases. Per germline, CDR1 MNHEY and CDR2 SMNVEV (reference sequence). The CDR3 totals 13 residues. The CDR3 spells CASSTVAAGGQYF. DNA for the CDR3: TGTGCCAGCTCCACGGTCGCAGCGGGAGGCCAGTACTTC.

The chain links TRBV7-2 to TRBJ1-5; tentative D call: TRBD1 (5 bases). The CDR3 spans 17 residues. The ends were cut back, 7 bases at V and 6 bases at J, with 25 bases in the middle. Germline V gene lookup returns CDR1 SGHTA and CDR2 FQGNSA. This CDR3 reads CASTPAGGGRNSQPQHF. The CDR3, as DNA: TGTGCCAGCACCCCGGCCGGGGGAGGCCGAAATTCTCAGCCCCAGCATTTT.

The chain uses TRBV5-1 and TRBJ1-3, with D perhaps matching TRBD1 (5 bases). Deletions cut 0 bases from V and 5 bases from J, with 6 bases between. This CDR3 has 13 residues. Per germline, CDR1 SGHRS and CDR2 YFSETQ. In DNA, the CDR3 is TGCGCCAGCAGCTTGGGGACAAGAAACACCATATATTTT. Its translation: CASSLGTRNTIYF.

The chain has TRBV4-3 and TRBJ1-2; 7 bases are shared with TRBD1. The J segment lost 4 bases and the V segment lost 5 bases, leaving 7 bases of the junction unmatched. Germline CDR1 LGHNA, CDR2 YSLEER. CDR3 length equals 14 residues. In DNA, the CDR3 is TGCGCCAGCAGCAAGACAGGGTCGATCTATGGCTACACCTTC. It is translated as CASSKTGSIYGYTF.

The CDR3 region has the DNA TGTGCCAGCAGTTCCACTAGCGGCCAATGGGAGACCCAGTACTTC. The encoded protein is CASSSTSGQWETQYF. V is TRBV28 and J is TRBJ2-5; 8 bases agree with TRBD2. Germline CDR1 is MDHEN and CDR2 is SYDVKM. CDR3 size: 15 residues. Trimming cost V 4 bases and J 5 bases; bases outside gene matches: 9. Variable domain in full (rest from reference TRBV28 and TRBJ2-5): DVKVTQSSRYLVKRTGEKVFLECVQDMDHENMFWYRQDPGLGLRLIYFSYDVKMKEKGDIPEGYSVSREKKERFSLILESASTNQTSMYLCASSSTSGQWETQYFGPGTRLLVL.

This chain connects TRBV29-1 to TRBJ2-5, with 8 bases fitting TRBD2. J gave up 5 bases and V 7 bases, and 9 bases lay outside the gene matches. CDR3 length: 13 residues. Germline V CDR1 and CDR2: SQVTM, ANQGSEA. The CDR3 sequence is CSAVGLDTETQYF. CDR3 nucleotides: TGCAGCGCCGTGGGACTAGACACCGAGACCCAGTACTTC.

The chain couples TRBV30 to TRBJ1-4, with D possibly TRBD1 on 6 matching bases. This CDR3 has 15 amino acids. Germline loops: CDR1 GTSNPN, CDR2 SVGIG (reference sequence). Trimming shortened V by 3 bases and J by 3 bases, and 14 bases separated the two germline ends. CDR3 nucleotides: TGTGCCTGGAGCATTTGGGGGCGGGCTAATGAAAAACTGTTTTTT. Translating it yields CAWSIWGRANEKLFF.

The rearrangement links TRBV4-1 to TRBJ1-5; weak D call: TRBD1 (5 bases). The germline V and J ends were trimmed by 2 bases and 1 base, with 6 bases remaining between them. The CDR3 has 14 residues. In germline, CDR1 is MGHRA, CDR2 YSYEKL. The CDR3 loop is CASSQTGSNQPQHF. Here the CDR3 DNA reads TGCGCCAGCAGCCAAACAGGCAGCAATCAGCCCCAGCATTTT.

The rearrangement uses TRBV3-1 (or the pseudogene TRBV3-2) and TRBJ1-6; possible D gene TRBD1, 5 bases. The V gene's germline CDR1 is LGHDT and CDR2 YNNKEL (reference sequence). This CDR3 region has 14 residues. V lost 6 bases and J 5 bases, leaving 11 bases between the germline ends. CDR3 protein: CASRTELHNSPLHF. The CDR3 DNA is TGTGCCAGCAGGACAGAGCTTCATAATTCACCCCTCCACTTT.

The genes are TRBV30 and TRBJ1-1; D is possibly TRBD1 (6 bases). The CDR3 spans 14 residues. Trimming pared 4 bases from V and 2 bases from J, leaving 14 bases between. In germline, CDR1 is GTSNPN, CDR2 SVGIG (reference sequence). CDR3 sequence (DNA): TGTGCCTGGACCTTACAGGGTTTCAACACTGAAGCTTTCTTT. Translated: CAWTLQGFNTEAFF.

The chain has TRBV11-2 and TRBJ1-2; 8 bases agree with TRBD1. The J segment lost 8 bases and the V segment lost 4 bases, leaving 12 bases of the junction unmatched. CDR3 length: 15 residues. Germline CDR1 SGHAT, CDR2 FQNNGV. The CDR3 loop reads CASSSSAGQVLGYTF. CDR3 nucleotide sequence: TGTGCCAGCAGCTCTTCGGCGGGACAGGTTTTAGGCTACACCTTC.